This record looks at one TCR beta chain sequence and its context. Authors' processing steps: Nucleated cell number was recorded as an estimate derived from reference gene primer amplification. Method: immunoSEQ multiplex PCR; TCRdb's copy keeps in-frame clones and lacks some. The DNA was the basis for D and trimming; V, J and clone size are from that table. This sample has tens of thousands of clones, with around 90% found just once. These data belong to a study of blood T cell repertoires in COVID-19. Background on the study: Spain, Italy and the United States supplied samples that represented acute and convalescent COVID-19. PBMCs, B-cell-depleted T cells, or T cells were the source of the cDNA or gDNA that made up the material.

CDR3 size: 19 residues. Germline CDR1 reads LGHNA; CDR2 reads YSLEER. V dropped 0 bases and J dropped 0 bases, with 15 bases sitting between them. Enrolled during active infection, Seattle patients were then followed longitudinally. The chain joins TRBV4-3 to TRBJ1-6; D is unclear. The receptor comes from a man between 60 and 75 years old with COVID-19, enrolled during active disease. Material: peripheral blood. For the CDR3, the DNA is TGCGCCAGCAGCCAAGATCTCAGCAGGCTAAGCTCCTATAATTCACCCCTCCACTTT. This codes for CASSQDLSRLSSYNSPLHF.